This entry lists 25 T cell receptor beta chains sequenced from one sample in a study of identical twins. TCRdb reanalysed the 5' RACE reads using MiXCR and keeps one entry per CDR3 protein. The repertoire has 1.5 million to 2 million distinct CDR3 sequences, about 32% of them found once; the top ten carry around 0.3%. The material sequenced was cord blood. Receptors were obtained from a newborn girl in good health.

The chain carries TRBV7-2 and TRBJ1-6; 9 bases are a match to TRBD1. Trimming at V came to 2 bases and at J to 6 bases, leaving 5 bases not matched to a gene. There are 16 residues in the CDR3. CDR1 is SGHTA and CDR2 is FQGNSA in the germline V gene. The DNA of the CDR3 is TGTGCCAGCAGCTTACTACAGGGGGCGGGTAATTCACCCCTCCACTTT. Its protein product is CASSLLQGAGNSPLHF.

The chain recombines TRBV28 with TRBJ1-2, with 10 bases lining up with TRBD1. With 7 bases clipped from V and 4 bases from J, the junction kept 6 bases outside the gene matches. This CDR3 comprises 14 residues. Germline V gives CDR1 MDHEN, CDR2 SYDVKM. As DNA, the CDR3 is TGTGCCAGCACCTTGACAGGGGGCAGCTATGGCTACACCTTC. The encoded protein is CASTLTGGSYGYTF.

This clonotype has ten or more counts. For the CDR3, the DNA is TGCAGCGCCGGAGGCAGGCTCGACTACGAGCAGTACTTC. It translates to CSAGGRLDYEQYF. The rearrangement joins TRBV29-1 to TRBJ2-7, with D possibly TRBD2 on 5 matching bases. CDR1 and CDR2 (germline): SQVTM, ANQGSEA. Between the trimmed V and J ends, which lost 7 bases and 3 bases, there was a span of 16 bases. The CDR3 consists of 13 residues.

This clonotype was recorded many times. The rearrangement uses TRBV4-2 and TRBJ2-3, with 8 bases matching TRBD1. Germline lookup yields CDR1 LGHNA and CDR2 YNFKEQ. This CDR3 contains 16 residues. The V and J ends lost 0 bases and 3 bases, in that order; junction bases with no gene match: 5. The CDR3 sequence: CASSQESTGVTDTQYF. The CDR3 DNA sequence: TGTGCCAGCAGCCAAGAGTCGACAGGGGTGACAGATACGCAGTATTTT.

This clonotype was recorded a few times. The chain carries TRBV27 and TRBJ1-2; possible D gene TRBD1, 6 bases. The V end was cut by 3 bases, the J end by 8 bases, with 13 bases between. This CDR3 contains 13 residues. Germline V gene lookup returns CDR1 MNHEY and CDR2 SMNVEV (reference sequence). The CDR3 DNA sequence: TGTGCCAGCAGTTTCTGGGGGGCAGGGGGCTACACCTTC. This translates into CASSFWGAGGYTF.

This clonotype came up many times. The chain has TRBV20-1 and TRBJ2-1; no definite D call. Trimming removed 1 base at V and 0 bases at J, with 4 bases between. This CDR3 region has 13 residues. CDR1 and CDR2 from the germline V gene are DFQATT and SNEGSKA (reference sequence). DNA of the CDR3: TGCAGTGCTAGAGCGGGCTCCTACAATGAGCAGTTCTTC. It translates to CSARAGSYNEQFF.

V is TRBV30 and J is TRBJ2-1; TRBD2 matches 11 bases. V shed 2 bases and J 6 bases; nucleotides not matched to a gene: 6. Germline CDR1 reads GTSNPN; CDR2 reads SVGIG (reference sequence). The CDR3 extends over 15 amino acids. CDR3 in DNA: TGTGCCTGGAGTACCCTAGCGGGGGGTTCCAATGAGCAGTTCTTC. It specifies CAWSTLAGGSNEQFF.

The rearrangement links TRBV10-3 to TRBJ2-5, with 14 bases lining up with TRBD2. The V gene's germline CDR1 is ENHRY and CDR2 SYGVKD. The CDR3 totals 15 residues. The V and J ends lost 5 bases and 11 bases, in that order; junction bases with no gene match: 10. CDR3 sequence reads: CAISTGTSGSNEQYF. The CDR3 DNA reads as TGTGCCATCAGTACCGGGACTAGCGGGAGTAATGAGCAGTACTTC.

This clonotype came up a few times. The rearrangement uses TRBV20-1 and TRBJ2-1, with 7 bases identical to TRBD2. V dropped 5 bases and J dropped 10; count of bases not matched to a gene: 8. The CDR3 loop spans 12 amino acids. Per germline, CDR1 DFQATT and CDR2 SNEGSKA (reference sequence). Here the CDR3 reads CSAPWGGREQFF. CDR3 DNA sequence: TGCAGTGCTCCTTGGGGAGGGCGAGAGCAGTTCTTC.

The J gene is TRBJ2-1, the V gene TRBV20-1; D gene uncertain. The ends were cut back, 3 bases at V and 5 bases at J, with 14 bases in the middle. The germline CDR1 and CDR2 sequences are DFQATT and SNEGSKA (reference sequence). The CDR3 runs 14 residues. CDR3 in DNA: TGCAGTGCTAGCGGGCGTGAGAGCGACAATGAGCAGTTCTTC. The encoded protein is CSASGRESDNEQFF.

This clonotype came up many times. The J gene is TRBJ2-7, the V gene TRBV29-1; TRBD1 matches at 7 bases. The CDR3 length is 11 residues. CDR1 and CDR2 from the germline V gene are SQVTM and ANQGSEA. J was trimmed by 7 bases and V by 2 bases; bases with no gene match: 2. The CDR3 loop reads CSVETGDEQYF. CDR3 nucleotide sequence: TGCAGCGTTGAAACAGGGGATGAGCAGTACTTC.

The V call is TRBV4-1, the J call TRBJ2-3; D call uncertain. This CDR3 is built from 15 residues. Per the germline V gene, CDR1 is MGHRA and CDR2 is YSYEKL. The ends were cut back, 3 bases at V and 6 bases at J, with 16 bases in the middle. The chain's CDR3 is CASSQVGSIPDTQYF. Written as DNA, the CDR3 is TGCGCCAGCAGCCAGGTGGGGTCCATTCCGGATACGCAGTATTTT.

The chain carries TRBV3-1 and TRBJ2-1, with D tentatively TRBD1 or TRBD2 (5 bases each). Trimming removed 4 bases from V and 7 bases from J, with 17 bases in between. The CDR3 runs to 15 residues. The germline V gene encodes CDR1 LGHDT and CDR2 YNNKEL (reference sequence). This chain's CDR3 is CASSRDGASKNEQFF. The CDR3 nucleotides are TGTGCCAGCAGCCGAGATGGGGCTAGCAAGAATGAGCAGTTCTTC.

The rearrangement links TRBV7-9 to TRBJ1-5, with unresolved D. V shed 5 bases and J shed 3 bases, with 17 bases lying between them. Germline lookup yields CDR1 SEHNR and CDR2 FQNEAQ (reference sequence). CDR3 size: 16 residues. The chain's CDR3 is CASSTASSSSNQPQHF. The DNA for the CDR3 is TGTGCCAGCAGCACTGCTTCATCCTCTTCCAATCAGCCCCAGCATTTT.

The chain uses TRBV11-2 and TRBJ2-7, with 11 bases fitting TRBD2. Germline lookup yields CDR1 SGHAT and CDR2 FQNNGV. Germline trimming cut 3 bases from V and 2 bases from J; bases unmatched to any gene: 6. The CDR3 is made up of 16 amino acids. CDR3 DNA sequence: TGTGCCAGCAGCTTCACTAGCGGGGGACCTCCCTACGAGCAGTACTTC. Translation gives CASSFTSGGPPYEQYF. Full variable domain (outside the CDR3, taken from reference TRBV11-2 and TRBJ2-7): EAGVAQSPRYKIIEKRQSVAFWCNPISGHATLYWYQQILGQGPKLLIQFQNNGVVDDSQLPKDRFSAERLKGVDSTLKIQPAKLEDSAVYLCASSFTSGGPPYEQYFGPGTRLTVT.

The rearrangement uses TRBV12-3 or TRBV12-4 and TRBJ1-4; D call uncertain. Trimming removed 8 bases at V and 7 bases at J, with 17 bases between. CDR3 length: 14 residues. CDR3 region: CASRDDSLGEKLFF. DNA of the CDR3: TGTGCCAGCCGAGACGATTCCCTGGGTGAAAAACTGTTTTTT.

V is TRBV21-1 and J is TRBJ1-1. TRBV21-1 is a known pseudogene. The CDR3 runs to 15 residues. The CDR3 DNA follows: TGTGCCAGCAGCAGGACGGACTCAATGAACACTGAAGCTTTCTTT. It encodes CASSRTDSMNTEAFF.

The gene calls are TRBV11-2 and TRBJ1-6; 10 bases fit TRBD1. Germline lookup yields CDR1 SGHAT and CDR2 FQNNGV. V gave up 5 bases and J gave up 7 bases; unmatched junction bases: 8. CDR3 length: 16 amino acids. Here the CDR3 reads CASSLTWTGGNSPLHF. The CDR3 DNA reads TGTGCCAGCAGCCTAACCTGGACAGGGGGAAATTCACCCCTCCACTTT.

The chain joins TRBV12-3 or TRBV12-4 to TRBJ2-1; TRBD1 is a possible D gene (6 bases). The CDR3 contains 16 residues. V shed 1 base and J shed 2 bases, with 12 bases lying between them. The CDR3 region has the DNA TGTGCCAGCAGTTTAGGTGGACAGTTCACCTACAATGAGCAGTTCTTC. Translated, it gives CASSLGGQFTYNEQFF.

V and J are TRBV6-6 and TRBJ2-5; 8 bases map to TRBD1. The germline V gene has CDR1 MNHNY and CDR2 SVGAGI (reference sequence). This CDR3 region has 14 residues. The trim removed 6 bases at V and 1 base at J, leaving 4 bases unmatched. The CDR3 coding sequence is TGTGCCAGCAGGGACAGGGTACTCCAAGAGACCCAGTACTTC. It encodes CASRDRVLQETQYF.

The chain has TRBV6-2 or TRBV6-3 and TRBJ2-1; TRBD2 aligns across 7 bases. The CDR3 spans 15 residues. Germline values: CDR1 MNHEY, CDR2 SVGEGT. The ends lost 2 bases at V and 7 bases at J; junction bases unmatched: 8. CDR3 sequence: CASSYGGRSWNEQFF. CDR3 bases: TGTGCCAGCAGTTACGGCGGGAGATCTTGGAATGAGCAGTTCTTC.

The rearrangement joins TRBV20-1 to TRBJ1-4, with D perhaps matching TRBD1 (5 bases). V lost 6 bases and J lost 8, with 16 bases in between. The CDR3 sequence is 13 residues long. Germline CDR1 DFQATT, CDR2 SNEGSKA (reference sequence). The CDR3 sequence: CSARDLEREKLFF. The CDR3 DNA is TGCAGTGCCCGGGACCTGGAAAGGGAAAAACTGTTTTTT.

The V gene is TRBV5-1, the J gene TRBJ1-4, with 9 bases matching TRBD1. The CDR3 extends over 15 amino acids. The germline V gene has CDR1 SGHRS and CDR2 YFSETQ. V trimming: 2 bases; J trimming: 7 bases; junction bases outside the gene matches: 6. The CDR3 nucleotides are TGCGCCAGCAGCTTCCAGACAGGGGGTCGTGAAAAACTGTTTTTT. It yields the protein CASSFQTGGREKLFF.

The chain couples TRBV29-1 to TRBJ1-1; D is undetermined. Trimming took 3 bases from V and 4 from J, leaving 12 bases between them. The CDR3 contains 13 residues. Germline CDR1 and CDR2: SQVTM and ANQGSEA. The CDR3 loop reads CSVESDRGTEAFF. CDR3 in DNA: TGCAGCGTTGAGTCGGACCGGGGCACTGAAGCTTTCTTT.

This clonotype was observed a few times. J is TRBJ2-7 and V is TRBV20-1; D is possibly TRBD2 (6 bases). This CDR3 is 12 amino acids long. V dropped 7 bases and J dropped 3 bases, with 13 bases sitting between them. Germline CDR1 is DFQATT and CDR2 is SNEGSKA (reference sequence). The CDR3 reads CSDRRGIYEQYF. The CDR3 DNA sequence: TGCAGTGATCGGCGGGGTATCTACGAGCAGTACTTC.